Shown below are 24 T cell receptor beta chains from a single sample sequenced in a study of T cell responses to AZD1222 COVID-19 vaccine. Here immunoSEQ multiplex PCR was the method, and the copy in TCRdb shows in-frame clones only, minus some. The table has tens of thousands of clones, 70% to 90% seen once. Here the sequenced sample was peripheral blood, taken 28 days after the second AZD1222 dose. The receptor source for this set is an adult who received the AZD1222 COVID-19 vaccine.

The rearrangement joins TRBV6-5 to TRBJ1-2, with D hard to call. V shed 0 bases and J shed 3 bases, with 11 bases lying between them. Germline V gene sequence: CDR1 MNHEY, CDR2 SVGAGI. This CDR3 is built from 15 residues. The CDR3: CASSYSSLGYYGYTF. CDR3 sequence (DNA): TGTGCCAGCAGTTACTCGAGCTTGGGGTACTATGGCTACACCTTC.

This rearrangement joins TRBV7-8 to TRBJ1-5; no firm D call. Trimming removed 1 base from V and 0 bases from J, with 10 bases in between. The CDR3 is 16 amino acids. The germline V gene has CDR1 SGHVS and CDR2 FQNEAQ. CDR3 nucleotides: TGTGCCAGCAGCTTAGTTGGGGTTTATAGCAATCAGCCCCAGCATTTT. This encodes CASSLVGVYSNQPQHF.

This clone was observed a single time. The chain uses TRBV18 and TRBJ1-6; 11 nucleotides line up with TRBD1. The junction had 6 bases not matched to a gene; V was cut back by 0 bases and J by 8 bases. The germline V gene has CDR1 KGHSH and CDR2 LQKENI. The CDR3 is made up of 17 amino acids. The CDR3 nucleotides read TGTGCCAGCTCACCACCTTGGACAGGGGGCTCGGATTCACCCCTCCACTTT. Amino acid sequence: CASSPPWTGGSDSPLHF.

The chain joins TRBV7-2 to TRBJ1-2, with 8 bases lining up with TRBD1. Germline V gives CDR1 SGHTA, CDR2 FQGNSA. Trimming at V came to 4 bases and at J to 2 bases, leaving 3 bases not matched to a gene. The CDR3 consists of 14 residues. DNA for the CDR3: TGTGCCAGCAGCTCCTGGACAGGGAACTATGGCTACACCTTC. Protein sequence: CASSSWTGNYGYTF.

The V and J genes are TRBV24-1 and TRBJ1-1, with a possible D match to TRBD1 (5 bases). The germline V gene encodes CDR1 KGHDR and CDR2 SFDVKD. Deletions cut 0 bases from V and 11 bases from J, with 6 bases between. The CDR3 is 11 residues long. The CDR3 coding sequence is TGTGCCACCAGTGATTTGGAGGGGGCTTTCTTT. Translated, it gives CATSDLEGAFF.

V gene TRBV6-1 combines with J gene TRBJ2-5; D not resolved. This CDR3 is built from 15 residues. V lost 2 bases and J lost 5, with 15 bases in between. CDR1 and CDR2 from the germline V gene are MNHNS and SASEGT. The CDR3 region is CASSENPSGWETQYF. Here the CDR3 DNA reads TGTGCCAGCAGTGAAAATCCGTCCGGCTGGGAGACCCAGTACTTC.

The rearrangement links TRBV9 to TRBJ2-7; 8 bases align to TRBD1. The CDR3 contains 14 residues. J lost 6 bases, V lost 4 bases, and 9 bases had no gene match. Looked up from germline, CDR1 is SGDLS and CDR2 is YYNGEE. The CDR3 sequence: CASSSWGQAGEQYF. The CDR3 DNA reads as TGTGCCAGCAGCTCTTGGGGACAGGCCGGCGAGCAGTACTTC.

V gene TRBV7-9 combines with J gene TRBJ1-1; unclear D gene. Germline V CDR1 and CDR2: SEHNR, FQNEAQ (reference sequence). The CDR3 is made up of 14 amino acids. V dropped 3 bases and J dropped 2 bases, with 10 bases sitting between them. CDR3: CASSFDGPNTEAFF. CDR3 in DNA: TGTGCCAGCAGCTTCGACGGGCCAAACACTGAAGCTTTCTTT.

This clone appeared a single time. This chain uses TRBV19 with TRBJ1-1; D uncertain. Germline CDR1 LNHDA, CDR2 SQIVND (reference sequence). The CDR3 extends over 13 amino acids. The V end lost 4 bases, the J end lost 0 bases, and 6 bases lay between the germline ends. The CDR3: CASSRTLNTEAFF. The CDR3 region has the DNA TGTGCCAGTAGTAGAACCTTGAACACTGAAGCTTTCTTT.

This chain connects TRBV7-2 to TRBJ2-7; D ambiguous. The CDR3 is 13 amino acids. Trimming stripped 1 base from V and 4 bases from J, with 8 bases between. CDR1 and CDR2 (germline): SGHTA, FQGNSA. In nucleotides, the CDR3 is TGTGCCAGCAGCTTAGGTCCCAGATACGAGCAGTACTTC. Residues: CASSLGPRYEQYF.

The chain combines TRBV4-3 with TRBJ2-2; TRBD2 aligns across 9 bases. V lost 1 base, J lost 4 bases, and 7 bases stayed unmatched. The germline CDR1 and CDR2 sequences are LGHNA and YSLEER. The CDR3 consists of 17 residues. In DNA form, the CDR3 reads TGCGCCAGCAGCCAAGGACTAGCGGTCGTTAGCACCGGGGAGCTGTTTTTT. This translates into CASSQGLAVVSTGELFF.

The CDR3 coding sequence is TGTGCCAGTGCGGGACAGTCCTCCTACGAGCAGTACTTC. Encoded protein: CASAGQSSYEQYF. V and J are TRBV19 and TRBJ2-7, with D maybe TRBD1 (7 bases). Trimming cost V 8 bases and J 0 bases, with 11 bases left between them. Germline V lookup: CDR1 LNHDA, CDR2 SQIVND (reference sequence). The CDR3 covers 13 residues. The whole variable domain, remainder taken from reference TRBV19 and TRBJ2-7, is DGGITQSPKYLFRKEGQNVTLSCEQNLNHDAMYWYRQDPGQGLRLIYYSQIVNDFQKGDIAEGYSVSREKKESFPLTVTSAQKNPTAFYLCASAGQSSYEQYFGPGTRLTVT.

The chain combines TRBV7-8 with TRBJ2-3; possible D gene TRBD2, 5 bases. The CDR3 length is 13 residues. CDR1 is SGHVS and CDR2 is FQNEAQ in the germline V gene. The ends were cut back, 7 bases at V and 2 bases at J, with 10 bases in the middle. CDR3 bases: TGTGCCAGCACCCTCGGGGTCACAGATACGCAGTATTTT. Residues: CASTLGVTDTQYF.

The count of this clone is one. J is TRBJ1-2 and V is TRBV19, with D uncertain. V gave up 5 bases and J gave up 5 bases, with 15 bases separating them. The CDR3 covers 14 residues. Germline loops: CDR1 LNHDA, CDR2 SQIVND (reference sequence). CDR3 nucleotide sequence: TGTGCCAGTAGTTCCTGGGAGGACGGATATGGCTACACCTTC. Its translation is CASSSWEDGYGYTF.

The rearrangement links TRBV20-1 to TRBJ2-5; D gene ambiguous. This CDR3 is 11 amino acids long. Deletions cut 6 bases from V and 2 bases from J, with 7 bases between. From germline, CDR1 is DFQATT and CDR2 SNEGSKA (reference sequence). The CDR3 region has the DNA TGCAGTGCGGAGTTTCAAGAGACCCAGTACTTC. This gives the protein CSAEFQETQYF.

The chain carries TRBV28 and TRBJ2-1, with 9 positions matching TRBD2. J gave up 2 bases and V 6 bases, and 5 bases lay outside the gene matches. Germline CDR1 reads MDHEN; CDR2 reads SYDVKM. This CDR3 region has 15 residues. For the CDR3, the DNA is TGTGCCAGCAGAACTAGCGGGCCCACCTACAATGAGCAGTTCTTC. Encoded protein: CASRTSGPTYNEQFF.

The V call is TRBV6-4, the J call TRBJ2-2; D unclear. V was pared by 4 bases and J by 6 bases, with 15 bases between. Germline CDR1 reads MRHNA; CDR2 reads SNTAGT. This CDR3 comprises 15 residues. This chain's CDR3 is CASSASGFDAGELFF. The DNA for the CDR3 is TGTGCCAGCAGTGCCTCAGGATTCGATGCCGGGGAGCTGTTTTTT.

V is TRBV7-9 and J is TRBJ2-4, with a possible D match to TRBD1 (6 bases). CDR1 and CDR2 (germline): SEHNR, FQNEAQ (reference sequence). This CDR3 has 15 residues. V was cut by 0 bases and J by 3 bases, with 9 bases left in between. The CDR3 reads CASSLAGGGKNIQYF. The CDR3, as DNA: TGTGCCAGCAGCTTAGCTGGGGGCGGCAAAAACATTCAGTACTTC.

This sequence joins TRBV2 and TRBJ1-3; 7 bases agree with TRBD1. CDR1 and CDR2 from the germline V gene are SNHLY and FYNNEI. CDR3 size: 14 residues. The V and J ends lost 4 bases and 6 bases, in that order; junction bases with no gene match: 6. CDR3 sequence: CASSGQGYENTIYF. CDR3 DNA: TGTGCCAGCAGTGGACAGGGCTACGAAAACACCATATATTTT.

The chain is built from TRBV9 and TRBJ2-3, with D maybe TRBD1 (6 bases). V was clipped by 2 bases and J by 6 bases, with 13 bases between them. Germline loops: CDR1 SGDLS, CDR2 YYNGEE. The CDR3 length is 14 residues. The CDR3 DNA follows: TGTGCCAGCAGCGTTGGGGGCCCCAGGGATACGCAGTATTTT. Translated, it gives CASSVGGPRDTQYF. The full variable domain, its missing parts supplied by reference TRBV9 and TRBJ2-3, is DSGVTQTPKHLITATGQRVTLRCSPRSGDLSVYWYQQSLDQGLQFLIQYYNGEERAKGNILERFSAQQFPDLHSELNLSSLELGDSALYFCASSVGGPRDTQYFGPGTRLTVL.

The genes are TRBV11-3 and TRBJ2-7, with a tentative D call TRBD1 (5 bases). The germline gives CDR1 SGHNT, CDR2 YENEEA. The CDR3 length is 14 residues. V was cut by 3 bases and J by 6 bases, with 15 bases left in between. CDR3 bases: TGTGCCAGCAGCTTCACTGTACAGGTGGGCGAGCAGTACTTC. This encodes CASSFTVQVGEQYF.

The chain couples TRBV30 to TRBJ1-3, with D hard to call. The CDR3 is 13 amino acids. Deletions cut 1 base from V and 0 bases from J, with 4 bases between. Germline CDR1 reads GTSNPN; CDR2 reads SVGIG (reference sequence). CDR3: CAWSGGSGNTIYF. In DNA, the CDR3 is TGTGCCTGGAGTGGGGGCTCTGGAAACACCATATATTTT.

This clone has more than one count but fewer than ten. The V gene is TRBV2, the J gene TRBJ1-4, with D possibly being TRBD1 (6 bases). The length of the CDR3 is 12 residues. Trimming left V 5 bases short and J 8 bases short, with 9 bases between. CDR1 is SNHLY, CDR2 FYNNEI, per germline. This CDR3 is CASSPGVEKLFF. CDR3 nucleotide sequence: TGTGCCAGCAGTCCAGGGGTAGAAAAACTGTTTTTT.

The CDR3 protein is CASSSHPPTGRAEAFF. The DNA for the CDR3 is TGTGCCAGCAGCTCCCACCCGCCGACAGGGAGGGCTGAAGCTTTCTTT. The chain couples TRBV11-3 to TRBJ1-1; 7 bases are shared with TRBD1. CDR1 and CDR2 from the germline V gene are SGHNT and YENEEA. The CDR3 totals 16 residues. Germline trimming cut 4 bases from V and 6 bases from J; bases unmatched to any gene: 14.